These 5 T cell receptor beta chains came from one sample sequenced in a study of early T cells in non-severe SARS-CoV-2 infection. Each CDR3 protein is one row after TCRdb ran MiXCR on the 5' RACE reads. The table shows around 63,000 distinct CDR3 sequences, with roughly 10% occurring only once. Sequences were derived from whole blood, sampled at baseline. The receptors shown here come from an adult who was a healthcare worker with PCR-confirmed SARS-CoV-2 infection or an uninfected control (not recorded which).

This clonotype was recorded many times. The chain uses TRBV29-1 and TRBJ2-5; the D gene is possibly TRBD2 (6 bases). Germline V gives CDR1 SQVTM, CDR2 ANQGSEA. The CDR3 length is 11 residues. With 5 bases removed from V and 4 bases from J, the gap between germline ends came to 8 bases. CDR3 bases: TGCAGCGTTTGGAGGGGAGAGACCCAGTACTTC. Translated: CSVWRGETQYF.

This clonotype was detected only a few times. J is TRBJ2-7 and V is TRBV15, with D uncertain. CDR3 size: 13 residues. V was trimmed by 1 base and J by 4 bases, leaving 8 bases between them. Germline V gene data show CDR1 as LNHNV and CDR2 as YYDKDF (reference sequence). The CDR3 loop reads CATSRGERYEQYF. For the CDR3, the DNA is TGTGCCACCAGCAGAGGGGAACGGTACGAGCAGTACTTC.

The V and J genes are TRBV20-1 and TRBJ1-1; D gene unclear. CDR3 length: 14 residues. The V and J ends lost 6 bases and 5 bases respectively, with 19 bases between them. Germline CDR1 is DFQATT and CDR2 is SNEGSKA (reference sequence). The CDR3 coding sequence is TGCAGTGCGGGAGGGTACGAGTCTAGGACTGAAGCTTTCTTT. Encoded protein: CSAGGYESRTEAFF.

This clonotype was picked up a small number of times. The chain links TRBV24-1 to TRBJ1-2; a possible D gene is TRBD1 (6 bases). The V end lost 2 bases, the J end lost 4 bases, and 10 bases lay between the germline ends. The CDR3 extends over 14 amino acids. In germline, CDR1 is KGHDR, CDR2 SFDVKD. CDR3 DNA: TGTGCCACCAGTGATTCATCAGGGGTCTATGGCTACACCTTC. It specifies CATSDSSGVYGYTF.

This clonotype was picked up many times. V gene TRBV20-1 combines with J gene TRBJ1-1; 7 nucleotides align to TRBD1. The J segment lost 4 bases and the V segment lost 3 bases, leaving 11 bases of the junction unmatched. In germline, CDR1 is DFQATT, CDR2 SNEGSKA (reference sequence). The CDR3 runs to 15 residues. CDR3 region: CSARTGRTTGTEAFF. The CDR3 DNA reads as TGCAGTGCTAGGACAGGGCGGACGACGGGCACTGAAGCTTTCTTT.